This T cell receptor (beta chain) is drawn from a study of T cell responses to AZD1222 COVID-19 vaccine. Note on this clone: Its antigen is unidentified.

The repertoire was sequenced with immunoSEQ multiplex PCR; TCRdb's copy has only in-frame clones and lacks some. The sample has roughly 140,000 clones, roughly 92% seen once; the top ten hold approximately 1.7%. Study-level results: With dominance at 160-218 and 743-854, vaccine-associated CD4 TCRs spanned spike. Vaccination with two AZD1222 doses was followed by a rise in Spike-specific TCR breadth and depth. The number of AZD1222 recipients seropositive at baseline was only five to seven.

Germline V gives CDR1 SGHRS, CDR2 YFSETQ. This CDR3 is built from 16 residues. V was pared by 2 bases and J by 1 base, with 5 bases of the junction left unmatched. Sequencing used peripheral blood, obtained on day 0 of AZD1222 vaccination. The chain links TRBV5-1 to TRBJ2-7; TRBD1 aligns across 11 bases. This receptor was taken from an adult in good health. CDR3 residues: CASSLFRDRGSYEQYF. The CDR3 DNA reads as TGCGCCAGCAGCTTATTTCGGGACAGGGGGTCCTACGAGCAGTACTTC.